This T cell receptor beta chain was identified during a study of long-term antiretroviral therapy in people with HIV. Notes on the study in general: CDR3 length ranges were narrower in HIV repertoires than in controls. Drawn between 2004 and 2017, the blood was possibly obtained under older ART regimens. All time points showed a repertoire dominated by clones expanded before ART.

Regarding this clone: What it binds is unknown.

Researchers ran immunoSEQ v3.0 at survey level. The protocol was immunoSEQ multiplex PCR, while the TCRdb copy is restricted to in-frame clones and leaves out a portion. The sample lists tens of thousands of clones, around 97% seen once, with just under 3% in the top ten. Roughly 0.85-11 million cryopreserved PBMC were held in samples before DNA extraction. J lost 1 base, V lost 3 bases, and 7 bases had no gene match. Germline V gives CDR1 MNHEY, CDR2 SMNVEV (reference sequence). CDR3 length: 16 amino acids. The TCR comes from a man in his thirties or forties with HIV. The V gene is TRBV27, the J gene TRBJ2-7; TRBD1 aligns across 9 bases. The material was unsorted PBMCs, obtained 6.9 years after starting antiretroviral therapy. The CDR3 coding sequence is TGTGCCAGCAGTTTTCGTCCGGGGACAGGGTCCTACGAGCAGTACTTC. This gives the protein CASSFRPGTGSYEQYF.